The rows below give T cell receptor beta chains drawn from one sample of a study of T cell responses to AZD1222 COVID-19 vaccine. Some clones are missing from TCRdb's copy, which holds only in-frame ones; the method was immunoSEQ multiplex PCR. The table has fewer than 180,000 clones, over 75% seen once. The sample was peripheral blood, taken 28 days after the second AZD1222 dose. The origin of the receptors is an adult who received the AZD1222 COVID-19 vaccine. Each CDR3 is given with its conserved first and last residue. Each record gives: V gene, D gene, clone size, J gene, CDR3 DNA, CDR3 protein. A D gene is named only where the DNA matches it firmly. Not all rows give a size; the values are once, few, many and, for expanded clones, a class.

TRBV18	.	once	TRBJ2-3	TGTGCCAGCTCACCAAAGCAGGCGACAGATACGCAGTATTTT	CASSPKQATDTQYF
TRBV29-1	TRBD2	.	TRBJ2-1	TGCAGCGTACCTGCGGGGGGAAGCTCCTACAATGAGCAGTTCTTC	CSVPAGGSSYNEQFF
TRBV21-1	.	.	TRBJ1-2	TGTGCCAGCAGCGAACGGACAGGGCCCAGTAAGGGCTACACCTTC	CASSERTGPSKGYTF
TRBV1	.	once	TRBJ1-5	TGCACCAGCAGCCGCAGGGTTATGAATCAGCCCCAGCATTTT	CTSSRRVMNQPQHF
TRBV24-1	TRBD1	.	TRBJ2-1	TGTGCCACCAGTGATAGCTGGACAGGGGGCTTGAATGAGCAGTTCTTC	CATSDSWTGGLNEQFF
TRBV5-6	.	.	TRBJ2-7	TGTGCCAGCAGCTCAAACTACGAGCAGTACTTC	CASSSNYEQYF
TRBV7-6	.	.	TRBJ2-7	TGTGCCAGCAGCTTAAACTTGGGGTCCGGCCCCTACGAGCAGTACTTC	CASSLNLGSGPYEQYF
TRBV3-1/TRBV3-2	.	few	TRBJ1-1	TGTGCCAGCAGCCAAGCGACGAACACTGAAGCTTTCTTT	CASSQATNTEAFF
TRBV11-2	.	.	TRBJ1-6	TGTGCCAGCAGCTTAGTTGGGGGGTCCCACTCCTATAATTCACCCCTCCACTTT	CASSLVGGSHSYNSPLHF
TRBV18	.	.	TRBJ1-1	TGTGCCAGCTCACCGGGGGTGACGGACACTGAAGCTTTCTTT	CASSPGVTDTEAFF
TRBV5-1	TRBD2	.	TRBJ2-7	TGCGCCAGCAGCCCAGAGACGGGACTAGCGAAGGCCTACGAGCAGTACTTC	CASSPETGLAKAYEQYF
TRBV25-1	.	.	TRBJ1-1	TGTGCCAGCGGATACCTGAACACTGAAGCTTTCTTT	CASGYLNTEAFF
TRBV11-3	.	.	TRBJ1-1	TGTGCCAGCAGCTTAAGGGTGGACACTGAAGCTTTCTTT	CASSLRVDTEAFF
TRBV7-7	.	few	TRBJ2-5	TGTGCCAGCAGCTTAGGTCCGGCAGAACAAGAGACCCAGTACTTC	CASSLGPAEQETQYF
TRBV7-9	.	few	TRBJ1-5	TGTGCCAGCAGCTTACTTCCGGGCCTCGAGGGAGATCAGCCCCAGCATTTT	CASSLLPGLEGDQPQHF
TRBV6-4	TRBD2	once	TRBJ2-3	TGTGCCAGCAGTGACAGCGGGGTAACAGATACGCAGTATTTT	CASSDSGVTDTQYF
TRBV6-4	.	few	TRBJ1-6	TGTGCCAGCACCCTGGACAGAACAAGCTCCTATAATTCACCCCTCCACTTT	CASTLDRTSSYNSPLHF
TRBV6-5	.	.	TRBJ2-2	TGTGCCAGCAGTAGGGGGGGAGCCGGGGAGCTGTTTTTT	CASSRGGAGELFF
TRBV2	.	.	TRBJ1-2	TGTGCCAGCAGTGAAGGGGGGTGGGGCCGAAGGGACTATGGCTACACCTTC	CASSEGGWGRRDYGYTF
TRBV6-6	.	.	TRBJ1-2	TGTGCCAGCAGTTATCCGGACTATGGCTACACCTTC	CASSYPDYGYTF
TRBV5-4	.	.	TRBJ1-1	TGTGCCAGCAGCTTGGACAGGGTGAACACTGAAGCTTTCTTT	CASSLDRVNTEAFF
TRBV27	TRBD2	.	TRBJ2-5	TGTGCCAGCAGTCCCGGACTAGCGGGGTACCAAGAGACCCAGTACTTC	CASSPGLAGYQETQYF
TRBV4-1	.	.	TRBJ2-4	TGCGCCAGCAGCCAAGTCGGGCAGAACATTCAGTACTTC	CASSQVGQNIQYF
TRBV27	.	.	TRBJ1-6	TGTGCCAGCAGTTTATGGGAGAATTCACCCCTCCACTTT	CASSLWENSPLHF
TRBV5-1	TRBD1	.	TRBJ2-5	TGCGCCAGCAGCCCCCGGACAGGTCAAGAGACCCAGTACTTC	CASSPRTGQETQYF
TRBV6-1	.	.	TRBJ2-1	TGTGCCAGCAGTGAATTATCCGGCGGATACAATGAGCAGTTCTTC	CASSELSGGYNEQFF
TRBV7-9	TRBD1	.	TRBJ2-5	TGTGCCAGCAGCTTGGGGGACAGGAAAGAGACCCAGTACTTC	CASSLGDRKETQYF
TRBV18	.	many	TRBJ2-2	TGTGCCAGCTCACCCGGTGGCGGGGAGCTGTTTTTT	CASSPGGGELFF
TRBV2	.	.	TRBJ2-3	TGTGCCAGCAGTGATTCTTTTGGTTCGGATACGCAGTATTTT	CASSDSFGSDTQYF
TRBV6-5	.	once	TRBJ1-5	TGTGCCAGCAGTCCTGGTCCTCGCAATCAGCCCCAGCATTTT	CASSPGPRNQPQHF
TRBV6-5	TRBD1	.	TRBJ1-4	TGTGCCAGCAGCCCGGGACAGGAAGGGGAAAAACTGTTTTTT	CASSPGQEGEKLFF
TRBV5-5	TRBD1	.	TRBJ1-2	TGTGCCAGCAGCTCACTCACAGGGGCTTTTACCTATGGCTACACCTTC	CASSSLTGAFTYGYTF
TRBV12-3/TRBV12-4	.	.	TRBJ1-2	TGTGCCAGCAGCCAAACCACGGCCTATGGCTACACCTTC	CASSQTTAYGYTF
TRBV27	.	.	TRBJ1-1	TGTGCCAGCAGTCGAGGGAGAGGTACTGAAGCTTTCTTT	CASSRGRGTEAFF
TRBV29-1	.	once	TRBJ1-1	TGCAGCGTTGCTCCTCACATTGACAGGAACACTGAAGCTTTCTTT	CSVAPHIDRNTEAFF
TRBV5-1	TRBD2	.	TRBJ2-5	TGCGCCAGCAGCTTGGTTGGTGGGATTAGCGGGAGCCAGGAGACCCAGTACTTC	CASSLVGGISGSQETQYF
TRBV3-1/TRBV3-2	.	.	TRBJ1-2	TGTGCCAGCAGCCCTCATACGCTCTATGGCTACACCTTC	CASSPHTLYGYTF
TRBV29-1	.	.	TRBJ2-1	TGCAGCTCAAGAGGGGGATCCGGGAATGAGCAGTTCTTC	CSSRGGSGNEQFF
TRBV5-5	.	few	TRBJ2-7	TGTGCCAGCAGCTTGGGGGACCCGTCCTACGAGCAGTACTTC	CASSLGDPSYEQYF
TRBV6-5	TRBD1	.	TRBJ2-7	TGTGCCAGCAGCGACAGGGGACGGAGAGAGCAGTACTTC	CASSDRGRREQYF
TRBV5-4	.	.	TRBJ1-1	TGTGCCAGCAGCTTGGGACGGGGGCCTGAAGCTTTCTTT	CASSLGRGPEAFF
TRBV7-2	.	once	TRBJ1-2	TGTGCCAGCAGCTTAATCAGGGACTCTGGCTACACCTTC	CASSLIRDSGYTF
TRBV24-1	TRBD1	.	TRBJ2-2	TGTGCCGCGAAACAGGGGGCGAACACCGGGGAGCTGTTTTTT	CAAKQGANTGELFF
TRBV6-5	.	.	TRBJ1-1	TGTGCCAGCGGCCTAAGGCACCAGAACACTGAAGCTTTCTTT	CASGLRHQNTEAFF
TRBV2	.	.	TRBJ1-2	TGTGCCAGCAGTATACAGGACTATGGCTACACCTTC	CASSIQDYGYTF
TRBV5-4	.	.	TRBJ2-7	TGTGCCAGCAGCGCCGGGACAACCGTCTACGAGCAGTACTTC	CASSAGTTVYEQYF
TRBV2	.	.	TRBJ1-5	TGTGCCAGCAGCCCCGACAGGACCCATAGCAATCAGCCCCAGCATTTT	CASSPDRTHSNQPQHF
TRBV25-1	TRBD1	.	TRBJ1-5	TGTGCCAGCAGTGAATCAGGGGGATACCAGCCCCAGCATTTT	CASSESGGYQPQHF
TRBV23-1	.	.	TRBJ2-1	TGCGCCAGCAGTCGGCTCAGGACAGTCTACAATGAGCAGTTCTTC	CASSRLRTVYNEQFF
TRBV12-3/TRBV12-4	.	.	TRBJ2-7	TGTGCCAGCAGTTCGCGACATAACTACGAGCAGTACTTC	CASSSRHNYEQYF
TRBV30	.	.	TRBJ2-3	TGTGCCTGGAGTGTCGGTGCGGCAGGCACAGATACGCAGTATTTT	CAWSVGAAGTDTQYF
TRBV9	.	once	TRBJ2-3	TGTGCCAGCAGCGTAGGGGATACGCAGTATTTT	CASSVGDTQYF
TRBV19	.	.	TRBJ1-5	TGTGCCAGTAGCCCCCCCACCCAGCATTTT	CASSPPTQHF
TRBV27	.	.	TRBJ2-2	TGTGCCAGCAGTTTGAGCTGGGGAGGGGAGCTGTTTTTT	CASSLSWGGELFF
TRBV7-2	TRBD2	.	TRBJ2-2	TGTGCCAGCAGCTTTCAGACTAGCGGGAGATACGCCGGGGAGCTGTTTTTT	CASSFQTSGRYAGELFF
TRBV6-5	.	once	TRBJ1-6	TGTGCCAGCAGTCCCCCCGGGTCACCCCTCCACTTT	CASSPPGSPLHF
TRBV24-1	TRBD2	.	TRBJ2-1	TGTGCCACCAGTGATGATAGGACTAGCGGGAGTAATGAGCAGTTCTTC	CATSDDRTSGSNEQFF
TRBV7-8	TRBD1	.	TRBJ1-5	TGTGCCAGCAGCTTAGACAGGGGTGGAGATCAGCCCCAGCATTTT	CASSLDRGGDQPQHF
TRBV21-1	.	.	TRBJ2-1	TGTGCCAGCAGCAAACCCTGGGGCCATGAGCAGTTCTTC	CASSKPWGHEQFF